The 28 T cell receptor beta chains in this list originate from one sample, sequenced in a study of blood T cell repertoires in COVID-19. Here immunoSEQ multiplex PCR was the method, and the copy in TCRdb shows in-frame clones only, minus some. The sample consists of some 150,000 clones, under 90% of them appearing once. The sequencing sample was made of peripheral blood. The source is a woman in her fifties or sixties with active or convalescent COVID-19.

This rearrangement joins TRBV6-2 or TRBV6-3 to TRBJ1-5, with 11 bases that match TRBD1. The CDR3 length is 15 residues. CDR1 is MNHEY, CDR2 SVGEGT, per germline. V trimming: 2 bases; J trimming: 4 bases; junction bases outside the gene matches: 1. DNA of the CDR3: TGTGCCAGCAGTTACGGGGACAGGGGGAATCAGCCCCAGCATTTT. As protein: CASSYGDRGNQPQHF.

This clone was counted between two and nine times. V gene TRBV6-6 combines with J gene TRBJ2-1, with 10 bases aligning to TRBD2. Trimming at V came to 11 bases and at J to 5 bases, leaving 12 bases not matched to a gene. The CDR3 covers 15 residues. Germline values: CDR1 MNHNY, CDR2 SVGAGI (reference sequence). In DNA form, the CDR3 reads TGTGCCGTCGCCCTCAGCGGGAGGGCCGACAATGAGCAGTTCTTC. Translated, it gives CAVALSGRADNEQFF.

CDR3 in amino acids: CASSQDGQGRNIQYF. The CDR3 DNA reads TGTGCCAGCAGCCAAGATGGACAGGGGCGAAACATTCAGTACTTC. The genes are TRBV4-2 and TRBJ2-4; 9 nucleotides line up with TRBD1. Germline CDR1 and CDR2: LGHNA and YNFKEQ. The CDR3 sequence is 15 residues long. V shed 0 bases and J 6 bases; nucleotides not matched to a gene: 3.

The chain joins TRBV5-4 to TRBJ2-3; TRBD1 matches 11 bases. Looked up from germline, CDR1 is SGHNT and CDR2 is YYREEE (reference sequence). Trimming cost V 0 bases and J 5 bases; bases outside gene matches: 2. The CDR3 runs 15 residues. Written as DNA, the CDR3 is TGTGCCAGCAGCTTGGGGGACAGGGGGATAGATACGCAGTATTTT. This sequence encodes CASSLGDRGIDTQYF.

The rearrangement joins TRBV13 to TRBJ2-1; maybe TRBD2 (5 bases). The CDR3 length is 16 residues. CDR1 PRHDT and CDR2 FYEKMQ come from the germline V gene (reference sequence). V shed 5 bases and J shed 4 bases, with 18 bases lying between them. This CDR3 reads CASSPLTPRDYNEQFF. The CDR3 DNA sequence: TGTGCCAGCAGCCCGCTGACACCCCGGGATTACAATGAGCAGTTCTTC.

Only a few counts were recorded for this clone. V and J are TRBV5-1 and TRBJ1-3, with D possibly matching TRBD1 (5 bases). Looked up from germline, CDR1 is SGHRS and CDR2 is YFSETQ. This CDR3 has 14 amino acids. Trimming pared 5 bases from V and 0 bases from J, leaving 9 bases between. CDR3 sequence: CASSEDISGNTIYF. CDR3 coding DNA: TGCGCCAGCAGTGAGGACATCTCTGGAAACACCATATATTTT.

The V and J genes are TRBV21-1 and TRBJ1-3; TRBD1, as called in the table, went unchecked against the DNA. TRBV21-1 is designated a pseudogene. This CDR3 comprises 17 residues. The CDR3 DNA is TGTGCCAGCCCCAAAGAAGGGACAGGGGTCGGTGGAAACACCATATATTTT. Its protein product is CASPKEGTGVGGNTIYF.

The chain has TRBV4-2 and TRBJ2-3; TRBD2 matches 8 bases. This CDR3 comprises 20 residues. Germline CDR1 LGHNA, CDR2 YNFKEQ. Trimming cost V 4 bases and J 0 bases; bases outside gene matches: 18. CDR3 in amino acids: CASSPPRVRTSLSSTDTQYF. The CDR3 region has the DNA TGTGCCAGCAGCCCCCCCCGGGTGCGGACTAGCTTATCCAGCACAGATACGCAGTATTTT.

Written as DNA, the CDR3 is TGTGCCAGTAGTATAGGGACTGTAAACACCGGGGAGCTGTTTTTT. This encodes CASSIGTVNTGELFF. The V call is TRBV19, the J call TRBJ2-2; perhaps TRBD2 as D (5 bases). Germline V gene sequence: CDR1 LNHDA, CDR2 SQIVND (reference sequence). The CDR3 runs to 15 residues. V shed 1 base and J shed 2 bases, with 8 bases lying between them.

Here the CDR3 reads CSVGSGGNLETQYF. CDR3 DNA: TGCAGCGTGGGGAGCGGGGGGAATCTAGAGACCCAGTACTTC. This chain uses TRBV29-1 with TRBJ2-5, with TRBD2 matching over 9 bases. Germline values: CDR1 SQVTM, CDR2 ANQGSEA. V shed 6 bases, J shed 4 bases, and the junction held 9 bases outside the gene matches. This CDR3 has 14 amino acids.

V is TRBV7-9 and J is TRBJ1-1; no reliable D call. The CDR3 has 15 amino acids. Trimming removed 4 bases from V and 5 bases from J, with 17 bases in between. The V gene's germline CDR1 is SEHNR and CDR2 FQNEAQ (reference sequence). The CDR3 DNA reads as TGTGCCAGCAGCTCCTCATTACCCTGGCGGACTGAAGCTTTCTTT. It codes for CASSSSLPWRTEAFF.

This chain uses TRBV27 with TRBJ1-1, with 8 positions matching TRBD1. The ends lost 4 bases at V and 5 bases at J; junction bases unmatched: 6. The CDR3 is 14 amino acids. From germline, CDR1 is MNHEY and CDR2 SMNVEV (reference sequence). The CDR3 region has the DNA TGTGCCAGCAGTTACCGGACAGGGCAGACTGAAGCTTTCTTT. It specifies CASSYRTGQTEAFF.

The chain uses TRBV4-3 and TRBJ1-4, with D hard to call. Between the trimmed V and J ends, which lost 4 bases and 8 bases, there was a span of 11 bases. CDR3 length equals 13 residues. Germline loops: CDR1 LGHNA, CDR2 YSLEER. The CDR3 here is CASSPLAGEKLFF. The CDR3 DNA follows: TGCGCCAGCAGCCCACTCGCGGGGGAAAAACTGTTTTTT.

This clone showed up just a few times. V is TRBV19 and J is TRBJ1-2; D is possibly TRBD1 (6 bases). V gave up 8 bases and J gave up 0 bases, with 10 bases separating them. The CDR3 covers 13 residues. Germline CDR1 reads LNHDA; CDR2 reads SQIVND (reference sequence). This CDR3 is CASQRTANYGYTF. In DNA, the CDR3 is TGTGCCAGTCAACGGACAGCTAACTATGGCTACACCTTC.

V is TRBV10-2 and J is TRBJ1-6, with D perhaps matching TRBD1 (5 bases). Germline CDR1 and CDR2: WSHSY and SAAADI. The V gene lost 2 bases and the J gene lost 10 bases, with 18 bases spanning the gap. This CDR3 is built from 16 residues. CDR3 in DNA: TGCGCCAGCAGTGAGACAGGAGGGACGGGGGGATCACCCCTCCACTTT. It encodes CASSETGGTGGSPLHF.

The chain is built from TRBV19 and TRBJ1-6, with TRBD1 matching over 8 bases. The CDR3 runs to 14 residues. Looked up from germline, CDR1 is LNHDA and CDR2 is SQIVND (reference sequence). V trimming: 2 bases; J trimming: 10 bases; junction bases outside the gene matches: 4. This CDR3 is CASSIQGALSPLHF. The CDR3 bases are TGTGCCAGTAGTATACAGGGGGCGTTGTCACCCCTCCACTTT.

This chain connects TRBV5-1 to TRBJ2-1, with 8 bases fitting TRBD2. Trimming took 2 bases from V and 4 from J; bases not matched to a gene: 5. The CDR3 is 15 residues long. Germline V lookup: CDR1 SGHRS, CDR2 YFSETQ. CDR3 sequence: CASSFYGGVYNEQFF. CDR3 nucleotides: TGCGCCAGCAGCTTCTACGGGGGGGTGTACAATGAGCAGTTCTTC.

This sequence joins TRBV3-1 (or the pseudogene TRBV3-2) and TRBJ2-6; tentative D call: TRBD2 (5 bases). Trimming cost V 4 bases and J 1 base, with 8 bases left between them. CDR1 is LGHDT and CDR2 is YNNKEL in the germline V gene (reference sequence). This CDR3 region has 15 residues. DNA of the CDR3: TGTGCCAGCAGCCCCCGGACTTCTGGGGCCAACGTCCTGACTTTC. It yields the protein CASSPRTSGANVLTF.

This clone was seen only once. The rearrangement uses TRBV6-5 and TRBJ1-6, with D perhaps matching TRBD1 (5 bases). The CDR3 runs 13 residues. Germline assignment: CDR1 MNHEY and CDR2 SVGAGI. The germline V and J ends were trimmed by 7 bases and 7 bases, with 11 bases remaining between them. The CDR3 protein is CASTQGRNSPLHF. CDR3 nucleotides: TGTGCCAGCACCCAGGGCAGGAATTCACCCCTCCACTTT.

This rearrangement joins TRBV19 to TRBJ2-2, with 7 bases that match TRBD2. CDR1 and CDR2 from the germline V gene are LNHDA and SQIVND (reference sequence). With 7 bases clipped from V and 4 bases from J, the junction kept 15 bases outside the gene matches. This CDR3 has 17 residues. In DNA, the CDR3 is TGTGCCAGTATCCCACCCGGGACTAAGGGGTCCACCGGGGAGCTGTTTTTT. It specifies CASIPPGTKGSTGELFF.

This rearrangement joins TRBV6-5 to TRBJ1-1; D gene unclear. Germline CDR1 MNHEY, CDR2 SVGAGI. This CDR3 region has 14 residues. V was cut by 3 bases and J by 1 base, with 9 bases left in between. DNA for the CDR3: TGTGCCAGCAGTTATAAAACAGCGAACACTGAAGCTTTCTTT. Translating gives CASSYKTANTEAFF.

The CDR3 region has the DNA TGCGCCAGCAGTGAGTCAACAGAAGGTTACAACATGAACACTGAAGCTTTCTTT. It is translated as CASSESTEGYNMNTEAFF. The rearrangement links TRBV10-1 to TRBJ1-1; no clear D. Per the germline V gene, CDR1 is WNHNN and CDR2 is SYGVQD (reference sequence). The CDR3 sequence is 18 residues long. The germline V and J ends were trimmed by 0 bases and 0 bases, with 17 bases remaining between them.

This clone was seen a single time. The rearrangement links TRBV6-1 to TRBJ1-2; 10 nucleotides match TRBD1. With V trimmed by 4 bases and J by 7 bases, 12 bases remained unmatched. Germline V lookup: CDR1 MNHNS, CDR2 SASEGT. There are 16 residues in the CDR3. The CDR3 DNA follows: TGTGCCAGCAGTGCACGAAGTCGGACAGGGGGGGGTGGCTACACCTTC. Its protein is CASSARSRTGGGGYTF.

This sequence joins TRBV5-1 and TRBJ1-1; D is undetermined. Germline loops: CDR1 SGHRS, CDR2 YFSETQ. This CDR3 contains 13 residues. The germline V and J ends were trimmed by 2 bases and 1 base, with 6 bases remaining between them. CDR3 protein: CASSLLRNTEAFF. The DNA for the CDR3 is TGCGCCAGCAGCTTACTGAGGAACACTGAAGCTTTCTTT.

As DNA, the CDR3 is TGTGCCAGCAGTTCTCCAGGCGGGAGGGGAGGACAGCCCCAGCATTTT. Translation gives CASSSPGGRGGQPQHF. The V call is TRBV2, the J call TRBJ1-5, with D tentatively TRBD1 (5 bases). CDR1 is SNHLY and CDR2 is FYNNEI in the germline V gene. There are 16 residues in the CDR3. The germline V and J ends were trimmed by 5 bases and 7 bases, with 21 bases remaining between them.

CDR3 loop: CASSVEPGGNEQYF. The CDR3 DNA sequence: TGTGCCAGCAGCGTAGAGCCGGGAGGTAACGAGCAGTACTTC. This chain uses TRBV9 with TRBJ2-7, with 7 bases fitting TRBD2. Germline V gene data show CDR1 as SGDLS and CDR2 as YYNGEE. The CDR3 extends over 14 amino acids. Trimming took 0 bases from V and 5 from J; bases not matched to a gene: 5. Complete variable domain (other parts from reference TRBV9 and TRBJ2-7): DSGVTQTPKHLITATGQRVTLRCSPRSGDLSVYWYQQSLDQGLQFLIQYYNGEERAKGNILERFSAQQFPDLHSELNLSSLELGDSALYFCASSVEPGGNEQYFGPGTRLTVT.

The genes are TRBV6-2 or TRBV6-3 and TRBJ1-3, with 7 bases identical to TRBD1. Germline V lookup: CDR1 MNHEY, CDR2 SVGEGT. The CDR3 is made up of 17 amino acids. Germline trimming cut 0 bases from V and 0 bases from J; bases unmatched to any gene: 5. CDR3 nucleotide sequence: TGTGCCAGCAGTTACTCGACGGGACAGAGCTCTGGAAACACCATATATTTT. Translating gives CASSYSTGQSSGNTIYF.

The gene calls are TRBV5-4 and TRBJ2-1; 7 nucleotides align to TRBD2. With 2 bases clipped from V and 4 bases from J, the junction kept 9 bases outside the gene matches. The germline V gene has CDR1 SGHNT and CDR2 YYREEE (reference sequence). This CDR3 is 16 amino acids long. CDR3 protein: CASSFRTGGNYNEQFF. DNA of the CDR3: TGTGCCAGCAGCTTCCGAACGGGAGGTAATTACAATGAGCAGTTCTTC.